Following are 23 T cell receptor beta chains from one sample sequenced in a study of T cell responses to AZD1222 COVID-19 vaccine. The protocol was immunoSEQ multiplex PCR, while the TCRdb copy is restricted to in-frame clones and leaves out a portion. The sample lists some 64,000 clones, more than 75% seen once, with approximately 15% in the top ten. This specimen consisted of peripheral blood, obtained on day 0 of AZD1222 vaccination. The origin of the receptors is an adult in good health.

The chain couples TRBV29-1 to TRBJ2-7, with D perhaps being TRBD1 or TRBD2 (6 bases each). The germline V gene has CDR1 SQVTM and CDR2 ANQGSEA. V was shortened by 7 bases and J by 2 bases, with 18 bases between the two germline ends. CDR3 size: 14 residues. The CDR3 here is CSALGGISPYEQYF. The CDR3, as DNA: TGCAGCGCTCTAGGGGGGATATCCCCCTACGAGCAGTACTTC.

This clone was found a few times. The CDR3, as DNA: TGTGCCAGCAGTGCTCCCCCGGGACGGCGCACAGATACGCAGTATTTT. Translated: CASSAPPGRRTDTQYF. The chain is built from TRBV28 and TRBJ2-3, with D perhaps assigned TRBD1 or TRBD2 (5 bases each). Looked up from germline, CDR1 is MDHEN and CDR2 is SYDVKM. Trimming removed 5 bases from V and 1 base from J, with 16 bases in between. This CDR3 region has 16 residues.

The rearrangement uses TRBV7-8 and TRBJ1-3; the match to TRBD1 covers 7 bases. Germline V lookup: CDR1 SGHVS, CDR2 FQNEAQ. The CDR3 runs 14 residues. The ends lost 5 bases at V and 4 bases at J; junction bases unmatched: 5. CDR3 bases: TGTGCCAGCAGCAGAGGGGGACAGGGAAACACCATATATTTT. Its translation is CASSRGGQGNTIYF.

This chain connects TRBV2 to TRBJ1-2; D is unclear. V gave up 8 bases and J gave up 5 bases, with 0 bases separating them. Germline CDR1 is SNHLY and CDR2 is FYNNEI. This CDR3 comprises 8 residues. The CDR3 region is CASYGYTF. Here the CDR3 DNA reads TGTGCCAGCTATGGCTACACCTTC.

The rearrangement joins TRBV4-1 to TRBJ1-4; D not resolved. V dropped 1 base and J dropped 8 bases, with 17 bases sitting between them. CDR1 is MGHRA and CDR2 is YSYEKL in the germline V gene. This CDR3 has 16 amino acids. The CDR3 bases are TGCGCCAGCAGCCAAGCGTGGGTCGGTAGGAGGGAAAAACTGTTTTTT. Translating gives CASSQAWVGRREKLFF.

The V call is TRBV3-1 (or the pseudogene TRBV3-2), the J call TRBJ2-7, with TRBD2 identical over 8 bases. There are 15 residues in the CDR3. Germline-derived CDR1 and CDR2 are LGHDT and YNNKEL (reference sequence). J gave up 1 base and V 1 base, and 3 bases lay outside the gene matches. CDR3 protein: CASSQGPGGSYEQYF. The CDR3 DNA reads TGTGCCAGCAGCCAAGGTCCGGGGGGGTCCTACGAGCAGTACTTC.

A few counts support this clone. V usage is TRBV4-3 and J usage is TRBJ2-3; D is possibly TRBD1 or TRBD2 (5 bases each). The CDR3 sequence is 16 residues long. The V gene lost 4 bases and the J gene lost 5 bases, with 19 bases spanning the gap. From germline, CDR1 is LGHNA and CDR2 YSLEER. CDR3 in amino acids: CASSPTPGAGEDTQYF. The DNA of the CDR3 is TGCGCCAGCAGCCCCACCCCCGGGGCCGGGGAAGATACGCAGTATTTT.

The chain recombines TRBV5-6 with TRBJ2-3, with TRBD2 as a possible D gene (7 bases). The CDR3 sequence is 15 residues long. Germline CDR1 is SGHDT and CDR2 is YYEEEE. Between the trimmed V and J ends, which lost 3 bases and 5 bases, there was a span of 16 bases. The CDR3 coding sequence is TGTGCCAGCAGCTGGGACGGGGGGCGGAGAGATACGCAGTATTTT. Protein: CASSWDGGRRDTQYF.

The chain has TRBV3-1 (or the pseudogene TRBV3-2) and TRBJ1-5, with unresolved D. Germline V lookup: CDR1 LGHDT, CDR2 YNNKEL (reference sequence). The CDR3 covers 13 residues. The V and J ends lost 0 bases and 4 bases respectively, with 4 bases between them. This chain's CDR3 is CASSQDLNQPQHF. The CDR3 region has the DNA TGTGCCAGCAGCCAAGACCTTAATCAGCCCCAGCATTTT.

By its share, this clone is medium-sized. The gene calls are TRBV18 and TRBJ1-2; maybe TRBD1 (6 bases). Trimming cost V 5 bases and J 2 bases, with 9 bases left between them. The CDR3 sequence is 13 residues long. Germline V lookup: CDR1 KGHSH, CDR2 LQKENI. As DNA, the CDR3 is TGTGCCAGCTCAAACGGGACAAACTATGGCTACACCTTC. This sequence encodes CASSNGTNYGYTF.

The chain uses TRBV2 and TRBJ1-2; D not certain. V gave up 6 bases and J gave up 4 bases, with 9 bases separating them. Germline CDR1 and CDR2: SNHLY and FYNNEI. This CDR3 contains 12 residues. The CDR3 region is CASSPGSYGYTF. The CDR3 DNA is TGTGCCAGCAGCCCGGGGTCCTATGGCTACACCTTC.

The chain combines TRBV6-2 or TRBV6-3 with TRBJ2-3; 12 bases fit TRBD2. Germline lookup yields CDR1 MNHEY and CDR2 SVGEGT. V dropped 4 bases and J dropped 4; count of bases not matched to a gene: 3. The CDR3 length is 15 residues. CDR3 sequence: CASSFSSGGADTQYF. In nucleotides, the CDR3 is TGTGCCAGCAGTTTCTCTAGCGGGGGGGCAGATACGCAGTATTTT.

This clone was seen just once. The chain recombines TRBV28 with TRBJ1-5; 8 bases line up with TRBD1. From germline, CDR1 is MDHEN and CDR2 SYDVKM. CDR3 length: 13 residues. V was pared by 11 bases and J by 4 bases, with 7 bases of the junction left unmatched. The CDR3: CALGTGNNQPQHF. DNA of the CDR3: TGTGCCCTCGGGACAGGAAATAATCAGCCCCAGCATTTT.

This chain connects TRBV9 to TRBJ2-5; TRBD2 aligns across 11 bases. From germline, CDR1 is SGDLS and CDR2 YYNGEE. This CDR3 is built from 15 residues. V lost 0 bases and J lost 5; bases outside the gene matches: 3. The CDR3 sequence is CASSVDSGRGETQYF. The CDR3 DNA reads TGTGCCAGCAGCGTAGATAGCGGGAGGGGGGAGACCCAGTACTTC. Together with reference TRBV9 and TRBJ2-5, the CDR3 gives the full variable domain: DSGVTQTPKHLITATGQRVTLRCSPRSGDLSVYWYQQSLDQGLQFLIQYYNGEERAKGNILERFSAQQFPDLHSELNLSSLELGDSALYFCASSVDSGRGETQYFGPGTRLLVL.

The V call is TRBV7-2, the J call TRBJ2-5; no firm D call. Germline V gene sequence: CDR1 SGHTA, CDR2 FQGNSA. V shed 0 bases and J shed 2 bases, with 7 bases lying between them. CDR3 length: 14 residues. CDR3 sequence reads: CASSLAALQETQYF. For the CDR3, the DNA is TGTGCCAGCAGCTTAGCGGCTCTTCAAGAGACCCAGTACTTC.

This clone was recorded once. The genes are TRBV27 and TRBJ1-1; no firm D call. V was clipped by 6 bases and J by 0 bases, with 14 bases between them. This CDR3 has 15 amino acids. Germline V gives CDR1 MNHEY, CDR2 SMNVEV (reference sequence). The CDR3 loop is CASSPLTPMNTEAFF. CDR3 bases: TGTGCCAGCAGCCCATTGACACCTATGAACACTGAAGCTTTCTTT.

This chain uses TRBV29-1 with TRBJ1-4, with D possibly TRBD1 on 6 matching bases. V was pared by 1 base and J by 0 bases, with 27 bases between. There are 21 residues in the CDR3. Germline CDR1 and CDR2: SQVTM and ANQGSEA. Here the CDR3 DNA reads TGCAGCGTTGAAGTTGGGAGGGGCCGGGGGCAGCGCAGAGCAACTAATGAAAAACTGTTTTTT. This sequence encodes CSVEVGRGRGQRRATNEKLFF. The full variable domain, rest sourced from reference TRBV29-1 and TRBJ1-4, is SAVISQKPSRDICQRGTSLTIQCQVDSQVTMMFWYRQQPGQSLTLIATANQGSEATYESGFVIDKFPISRPNLTFSTLTVSNMSPEDSSIYLCSVEVGRGRGQRRATNEKLFFGSGTQLSVL.

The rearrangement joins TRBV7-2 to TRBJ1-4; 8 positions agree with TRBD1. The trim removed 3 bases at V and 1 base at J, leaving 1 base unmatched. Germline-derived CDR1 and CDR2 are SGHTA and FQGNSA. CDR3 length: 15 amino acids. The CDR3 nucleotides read TGTGCCAGCAGCTTCAGGGGGCGAACTAATGAAAAACTGTTTTTT. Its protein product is CASSFRGRTNEKLFF.

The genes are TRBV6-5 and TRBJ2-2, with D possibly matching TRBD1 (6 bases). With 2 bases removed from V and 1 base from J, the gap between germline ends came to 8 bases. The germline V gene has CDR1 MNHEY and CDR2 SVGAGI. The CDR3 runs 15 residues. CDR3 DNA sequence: TGTGCCAGCAGTTACGGGGGCGAGAACACCGGGGAGCTGTTTTTT. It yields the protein CASSYGGENTGELFF.

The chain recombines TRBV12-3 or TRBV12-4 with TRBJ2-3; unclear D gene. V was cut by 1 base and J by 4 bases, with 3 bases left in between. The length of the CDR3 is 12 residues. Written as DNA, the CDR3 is TGTGCCAGCAGTTTAGGCGCAGATACGCAGTATTTT. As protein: CASSLGADTQYF.

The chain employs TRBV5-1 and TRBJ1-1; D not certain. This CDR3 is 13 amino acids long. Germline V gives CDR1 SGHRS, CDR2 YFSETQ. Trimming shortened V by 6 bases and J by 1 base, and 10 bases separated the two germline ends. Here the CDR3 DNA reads TGCGCCAGCATCCTTCCGGGGAACACTGAAGCTTTCTTT. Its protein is CASILPGNTEAFF.

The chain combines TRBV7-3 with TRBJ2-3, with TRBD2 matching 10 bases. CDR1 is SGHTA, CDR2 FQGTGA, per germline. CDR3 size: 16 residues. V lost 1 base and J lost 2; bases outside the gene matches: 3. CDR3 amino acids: CASSLSSGRPTDTQYF. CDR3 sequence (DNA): TGTGCCAGCAGCTTAAGTAGCGGGAGGCCCACAGATACGCAGTATTTT.

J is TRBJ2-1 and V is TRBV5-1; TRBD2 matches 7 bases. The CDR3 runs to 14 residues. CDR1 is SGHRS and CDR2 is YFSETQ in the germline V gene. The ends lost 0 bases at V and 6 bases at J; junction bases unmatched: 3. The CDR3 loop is CASSLGGRGNEQFF. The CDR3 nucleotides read TGCGCCAGCAGCTTGGGCGGGAGAGGCAATGAGCAGTTCTTC.